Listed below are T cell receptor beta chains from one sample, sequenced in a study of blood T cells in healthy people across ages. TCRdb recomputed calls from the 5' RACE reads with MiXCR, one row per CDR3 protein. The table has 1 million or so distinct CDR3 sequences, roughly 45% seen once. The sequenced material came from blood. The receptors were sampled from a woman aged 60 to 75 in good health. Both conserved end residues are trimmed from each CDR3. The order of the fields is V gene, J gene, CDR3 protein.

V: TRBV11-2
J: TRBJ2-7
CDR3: ASSLATYYEQY

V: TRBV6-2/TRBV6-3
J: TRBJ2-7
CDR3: ASSRAGGVAGTYEQY

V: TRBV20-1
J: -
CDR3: SARTSRSYNEQY

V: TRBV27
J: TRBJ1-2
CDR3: ASSLKGGHGYT

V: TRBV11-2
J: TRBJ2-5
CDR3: ASSVLGAETQY

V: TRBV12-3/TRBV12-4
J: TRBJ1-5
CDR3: ASRAGGNQPQH

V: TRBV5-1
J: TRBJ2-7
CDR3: ASSPGTGSYEQY

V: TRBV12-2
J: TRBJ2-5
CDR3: ASRSPEQETQY

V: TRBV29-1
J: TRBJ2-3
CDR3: SGRPAGVSDTQY

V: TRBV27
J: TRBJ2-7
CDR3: ASSLGWTGALSYEQY

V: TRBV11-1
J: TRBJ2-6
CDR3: ASSSGAGANVLT

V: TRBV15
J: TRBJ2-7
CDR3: ATSRLAGVPYEQY

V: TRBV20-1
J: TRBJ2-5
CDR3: SAPTSGRNQETQY

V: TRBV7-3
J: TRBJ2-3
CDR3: ASSPSGIGADTQY

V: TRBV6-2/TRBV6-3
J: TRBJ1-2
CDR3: ASSSGYYYGYT

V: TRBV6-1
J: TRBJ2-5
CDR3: ASRKIAGGETQY

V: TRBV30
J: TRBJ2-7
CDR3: AWSVRRPPYEQY

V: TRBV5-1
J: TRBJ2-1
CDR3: ASSPGEGSFYNEQF

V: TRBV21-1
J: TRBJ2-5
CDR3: ASTKTGTLGCEQY

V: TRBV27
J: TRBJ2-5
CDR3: ASSSVHTGTQY